The T cell receptor (beta chain) described here comes from a study of response to subunit inactivated influenza vaccine. The CDR3 covers 14 residues. The V segment lost 5 bases and the J segment 5 bases; nucleotides outside the gene matches: 7. Germline V lookup: CDR1 GTSNPN, CDR2 SVGIG (reference sequence). This clonotype has a handful of counts. Its antigen is as yet unknown. TCRdb fed the RT-PCR reads into MiXCR, producing one record per CDR3 protein. Of roughly 780,000 distinct CDR3 sequences in the sample, around 20% were seen once. General observations from the study: The authors proposed limited new T cell recruitment per seasonal influenza vaccination.

The source is a man aged 50-59 years who received an inactivated influenza vaccine. The chain couples TRBV30 to TRBJ1-1; 11 bases align to TRBD1. This specimen was PBMCs from blood, taken less than 6 days after vaccination. CDR3 residues: CAWGQGAFWTEAFF. CDR3 nucleotide sequence: TGTGCCTGGGGACAGGGGGCGTTTTGGACTGAAGCTTTCTTT.